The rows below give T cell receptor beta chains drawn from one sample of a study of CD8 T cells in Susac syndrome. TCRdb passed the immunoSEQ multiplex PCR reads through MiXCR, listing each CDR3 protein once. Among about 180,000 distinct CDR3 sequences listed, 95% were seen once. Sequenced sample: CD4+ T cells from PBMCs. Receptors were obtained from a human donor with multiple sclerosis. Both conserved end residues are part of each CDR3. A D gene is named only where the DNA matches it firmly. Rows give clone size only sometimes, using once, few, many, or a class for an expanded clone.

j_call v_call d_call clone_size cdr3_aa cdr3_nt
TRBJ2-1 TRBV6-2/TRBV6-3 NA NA CASRQVVEQFF TGTGCCAGCAGGCAAGTTGTTGAGCAGTTCTTC
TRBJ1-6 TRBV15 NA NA CATSLHGGTVYHSPLHF TGTGCCACCAGCCTGCATGGGGGTACAGTATACCATTCACCCCTCCACTTT
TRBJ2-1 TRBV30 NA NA CAWSTGLRRYNEQFF TGTGCCTGGTCCACGGGACTCCGAAGGTACAATGAGCAGTTCTTC
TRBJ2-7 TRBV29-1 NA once CSVEKGVGYEQYF TGCAGCGTTGAAAAGGGGGTGGGCTACGAGCAGTACTTC
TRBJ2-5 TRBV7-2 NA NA CASRGAGQETQYF TGTGCCAGCAGAGGCGCGGGGCAAGAGACCCAGTACTTC
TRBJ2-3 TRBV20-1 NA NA CSARSPARGRTDTQYF TGCAGTGCTAGATCCCCTGCCAGGGGACGGACAGATACGCAGTATTTT
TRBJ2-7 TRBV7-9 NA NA CASTLGGGWSYEQYF TGTGCCAGCACCTTAGGAGGCGGATGGAGTTACGAGCAGTACTTC
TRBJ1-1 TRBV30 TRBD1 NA CARDRAVGGSEAFF TGTGCCCGCGACAGGGCGGTCGGGGGGTCTGAAGCTTTCTTT
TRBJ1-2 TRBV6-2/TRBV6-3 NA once CASSTPYGQAWDGYTF TGTGCCAGCAGCACGCCCTACGGGCAGGCCTGGGATGGCTACACCTTC
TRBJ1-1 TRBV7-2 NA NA CASSSGLHGSTEAFF TGTGCCAGCAGCTCTGGCCTACACGGTTCCACTGAAGCTTTCTTT
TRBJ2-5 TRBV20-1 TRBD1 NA CSARATGQETQYF TGCAGTGCTAGAGCGACAGGGCAAGAGACCCAGTACTTC
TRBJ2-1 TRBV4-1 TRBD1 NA CASSRPGQGQFF TGCGCCAGCAGCCGACCTGGACAGGGGCAGTTCTTC
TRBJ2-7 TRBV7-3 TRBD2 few CASSPSGGTYEQYF TGTGCCAGCAGCCCTAGCGGGGGGACCTACGAGCAGTACTTC
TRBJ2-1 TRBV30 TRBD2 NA CAWEGTSFGNEQFF TGTGCCTGGGAGGGGACTAGCTTCGGCAATGAGCAGTTCTTC
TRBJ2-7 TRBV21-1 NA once CASSKPGIEQYF TGTGCCAGCAGCAAGCCGGGGATCGAGCAGTACTTC
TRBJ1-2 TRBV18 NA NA CASSPPLKDYGYTF TGTGCCAGCTCACCACCGTTAAAAGACTATGGCTACACCTTC
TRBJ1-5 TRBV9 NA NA CASSVGGVGDQPQHF TGTGCCAGCAGCGTAGGAGGGGTCGGGGATCAGCCCCAGCATTTT
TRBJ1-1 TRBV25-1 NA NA CASRVSGSTEAFF TGTGCCAGCAGAGTTTCAGGGAGTACTGAAGCTTTCTTT
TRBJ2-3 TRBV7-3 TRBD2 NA CASSLNQAGGRTDTQYF TGTGCCAGCAGCTTAAACCAAGCGGGGGGGCGCACAGATACGCAGTATTTT
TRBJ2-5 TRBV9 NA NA CASSVAGMGETQYF TGTGCCAGCAGCGTAGCGGGGATGGGGGAGACCCAGTACTTC
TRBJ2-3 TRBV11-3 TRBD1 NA CASSRTGGTDTQYF TGTGCCAGCTCTAGGACAGGGGGGACAGATACGCAGTATTTT
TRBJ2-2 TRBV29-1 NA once CSVFGATGELFF TGCAGCGTTTTCGGCGCCACCGGGGAGCTGTTTTTT
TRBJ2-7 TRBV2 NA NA CASSLWSEQYF TGTGCCAGCAGCCTCTGGAGCGAGCAGTACTTC
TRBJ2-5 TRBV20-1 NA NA CSARPGGEETQYF TGCAGTGCTAGGCCGGGGGGCGAAGAGACCCAGTACTTC
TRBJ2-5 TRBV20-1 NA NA CSARDFRGGAQETQYF TGCAGTGCTAGAGATTTTCGCGGCGGCGCCCAAGAGACCCAGTACTTC
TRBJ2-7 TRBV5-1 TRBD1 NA CASSLRDSWEQYF TGCGCCAGCAGCTTACGGGACAGCTGGGAGCAGTACTTC